One sample yielded the 6 T cell receptor beta chains listed below, sequenced in a study of shared clonotypes between healthy human individuals. Profiling relied on immunoSEQ multiplex PCR, and the TCRdb table lists in-frame clones only, not all of them. The table records millions of clones, roughly 95% of them present only once. Sequenced input: naive CD4+ T cells sorted from blood. The subset is: CD45RA+ positively selected. These receptors originate from a man between 18 and 35 years old in good health.

V and J are TRBV6-5 and TRBJ1-1; perhaps TRBD1 as D (5 bases). Trimming pared 7 bases from V and 4 bases from J, leaving 16 bases between. In germline, CDR1 is MNHEY, CDR2 SVGAGI. The CDR3 has 14 residues. The CDR3 reads CASKTTGGATEAFF. In nucleotides, the CDR3 is TGTGCCAGCAAGACCACGGGGGGAGCCACTGAAGCTTTCTTT.

This chain uses TRBV15 with TRBJ2-3; TRBD1 might be the D (6 bases). The CDR3 is 14 amino acids. The germline V gene encodes CDR1 LNHNV and CDR2 YYDKDF (reference sequence). Deletions cut 0 bases from V and 5 bases from J, with 9 bases between. CDR3 DNA: TGTGCCACCAGCAGAGACCGACAGGAAGATACGCAGTATTTT. Translating it yields CATSRDRQEDTQYF.

The V gene is TRBV13, the J gene TRBJ2-2; 15 bases line up with TRBD2. Losses at the gene ends were 1 base for V and 4 bases for J; bases not matched to a gene: 19. Germline lookup yields CDR1 PRHDT and CDR2 FYEKMQ (reference sequence). The CDR3 has 23 amino acids. The CDR3 DNA reads as TGTGCCAGCAGCTTAGAATTCGACTGGGGGACTAGCGGGAGGAATGGGCCCACCGGGGAGCTGTTTTTT. Translation gives CASSLEFDWGTSGRNGPTGELFF.

To note about this clone: This sample also contains other DNA sequences that code for the same CDR3. The CDR3 nucleotides are TGTGCCAGCTCACCTTCGACAGGGGGATCGTACGAGCAGTACTTC. It encodes CASSPSTGGSYEQYF. The chain recombines TRBV18 with TRBJ2-7, with 9 bases identical to TRBD1. The germline V gene has CDR1 KGHSH and CDR2 LQKENI. With 3 bases clipped from V and 4 bases from J, the junction kept 7 bases outside the gene matches. The CDR3 is 15 amino acids.

This clone was seen just once. The chain recombines TRBV5-1 with TRBJ2-1; D might be TRBD1 or TRBD2, each matching 5 bases. Germline-derived CDR1 and CDR2 are SGHRS and YFSETQ. The CDR3 extends over 13 amino acids. Between the trimmed V and J ends, which lost 5 bases and 7 bases, there was a span of 13 bases. The chain's CDR3 is CASSPGLKNEQFF. CDR3 DNA sequence: TGCGCCAGCAGTCCGGGGCTTAAAAATGAGCAGTTCTTC.

The rearrangement joins TRBV5-6 to TRBJ1-1; tentative D call: TRBD1 (6 bases). The CDR3 is made up of 14 amino acids. The V gene's germline CDR1 is SGHDT and CDR2 YYEEEE. Trimming removed 4 bases from V and 1 base from J, with 11 bases in between. The CDR3 is CASSPGHQNTEAFF. The CDR3 DNA follows: TGTGCCAGCAGCCCGGGACATCAGAACACTGAAGCTTTCTTT.